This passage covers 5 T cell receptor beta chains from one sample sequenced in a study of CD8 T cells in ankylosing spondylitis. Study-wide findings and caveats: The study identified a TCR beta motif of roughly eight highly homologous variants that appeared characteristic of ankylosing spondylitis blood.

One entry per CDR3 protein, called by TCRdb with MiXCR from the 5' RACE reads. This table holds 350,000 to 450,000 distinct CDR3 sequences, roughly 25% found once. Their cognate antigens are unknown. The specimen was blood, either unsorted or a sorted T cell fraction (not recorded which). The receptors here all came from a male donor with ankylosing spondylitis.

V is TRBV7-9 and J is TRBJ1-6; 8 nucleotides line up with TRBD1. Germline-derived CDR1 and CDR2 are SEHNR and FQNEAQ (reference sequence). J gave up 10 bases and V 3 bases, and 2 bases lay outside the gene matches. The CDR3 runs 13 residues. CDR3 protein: CASSFTGGSPLHF. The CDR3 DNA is TGTGCCAGCAGCTTCACAGGGGGGTCACCCCTCCACTTT.

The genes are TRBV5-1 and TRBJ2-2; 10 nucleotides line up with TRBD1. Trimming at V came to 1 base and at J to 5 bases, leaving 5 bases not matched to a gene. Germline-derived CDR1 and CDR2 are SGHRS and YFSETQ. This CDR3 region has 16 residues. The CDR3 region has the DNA TGCGCCAGCAGCTTGCTGACAGGGGGCTTGACCGGGGAGCTGTTTTTT. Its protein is CASSLLTGGLTGELFF.

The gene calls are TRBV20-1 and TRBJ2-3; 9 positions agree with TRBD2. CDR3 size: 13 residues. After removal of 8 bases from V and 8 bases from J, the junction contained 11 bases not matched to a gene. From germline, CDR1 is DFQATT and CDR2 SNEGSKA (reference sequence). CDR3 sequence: CSHFSAGGGTQYF. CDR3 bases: TGCAGTCACTTTTCAGCGGGAGGTGGTACGCAGTATTTT.

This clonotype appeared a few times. As DNA, the CDR3 is TGTGCCACCAGCAGAGCAATGGAGGCGATTGGTGAAGCTTTCTTT. Its protein is CATSRAMEAIGEAFF. V usage is TRBV15 and J usage is TRBJ1-1; no firm D call. Germline CDR1 and CDR2: LNHNV and YYDKDF (reference sequence). The CDR3 has 15 residues. V lost 1 base to trimming and J lost 7 bases, with 16 bases between them. Variable domain in full (rest from reference TRBV15 and TRBJ1-1): DAMVIQNPRYQVTQFGKPVTLSCSQTLNHNVMYWYQQKSSQAPKLLFHYYDKDFNNEADTPDNFQSRRPNTSFCFLDIRSPGLGDTAMYLCATSRAMEAIGEAFFGQGTRLTVV.

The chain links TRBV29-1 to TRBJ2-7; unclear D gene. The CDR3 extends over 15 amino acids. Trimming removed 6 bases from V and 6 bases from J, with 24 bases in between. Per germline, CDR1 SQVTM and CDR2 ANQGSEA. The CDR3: CSVAMKISITFEQYF. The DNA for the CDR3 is TGCAGCGTCGCGATGAAGATTTCTATCACCTTCGAGCAGTACTTC.